A selection of T cell receptor beta chains follows, all from one sample in a study of T-cell reconstitution after alpha-beta-depleted transplantation in children. MiXCR, run by TCRdb on the PCR reads, gives a single entry per CDR3 protein. The table has about a million distinct CDR3 sequences, about 30% seen once. The sample consisted of PBMCs, mostly from graft donor cells, taken 360 days after TCRalphabeta/CD19-depleted stem cell transplant. The receptors derive from a boy younger than two who had a stem cell transplant for SCID, so the T cells may come from the graft donor. CDR3s include the opening cysteine and the closing phenylalanine or tryptophan. D genes are given only for firm matches. Not all rows give a size; the values are once, few, many and, for expanded clones, a class.

j_call d_call v_call clone_size cdr3_nt cdr3_aa
TRBJ2-5 NA TRBV28 few TGTGCCAGCAGTATTTTCCGGACTCCTGAGGGGACCCAGTACTTC CASSIFRTPEGTQYF
TRBJ1-4 NA TRBV15 few TGTGCCACCAGCTCGGGAGCCTGGACTACCTCTAATGAAAAACTGTTTTTT CATSSGAWTTSNEKLFF
TRBJ1-5 TRBD1 TRBV20-1 NA TGCAGTGGGAGCGACAGGGTGAATCAGCCCCAGCATTTT CSGSDRVNQPQHF
TRBJ1-2 NA TRBV4-1 NA TGCGCCAGCAGCCGGCTGGCAGTTAACTATGGCTACACCTTC CASSRLAVNYGYTF
TRBJ2-1 TRBD2 TRBV12-5 NA TGTGCTAGTGGTTTGGCAATACTAGGACTAGCGGGGAAGCAGCCCTACAATGAGCAGTTCTTC CASGLAILGLAGKQPYNEQFF
TRBJ1-5 NA TRBV29-1 NA TGCAGCGTTGAGAATCCGGGGGGGCCCCAGCATTTT CSVENPGGPQHF
TRBJ2-7 NA TRBV7-3 few TGTGCCAGCAGCCCTACGGGGGGCCCCTCCTACGAGCAGTACTTC CASSPTGGPSYEQYF
TRBJ2-1 NA TRBV4-2 NA TGTGCCAGCAGCCAGGAGAGGTCCAATGAGCAGTTCTTC CASSQERSNEQFF
TRBJ2-1 NA TRBV2 NA TGTGCCAGCAAAAAAGACGAAGTTCGCCCCTCAACTGAGCAGTTCTTC CASKKDEVRPSTEQFF
TRBJ1-4 NA TRBV7-6 once TGTGCCAGCAGCCTCTTACCCGAGGGTGAAAAACTGTTTTTT CASSLLPEGEKLFF
TRBJ1-1 TRBD1 TRBV5-1 NA TGCGCCAGCGGACTATGGACAGGGGGAGGCACTGAAGCTTTCTTT CASGLWTGGGTEAFF
TRBJ2-2 NA TRBV18 NA TGTGCCAGCTCACCAAGAACTTCCCCCATGGGGGAGCTGTTTTTT CASSPRTSPMGELFF
TRBJ2-1 NA TRBV15 NA TGTGCCACCAGCAGAGAGGTCCCGGTCCATGAGCAGTTCTTC CATSREVPVHEQFF
TRBJ2-3 NA TRBV7-2 few TGTGCCAGCCCCGTGGAGGGGAATAAAGACACAGATACGCAGTATTTT CASPVEGNKDTDTQYF
TRBJ2-7 NA TRBV5-1 few TGCGCCAGCACCCGACTTGGGGACTACGAGCAGTACTTC CASTRLGDYEQYF
TRBJ2-7 NA TRBV4-3 few TGCGCCAGCAGCCAAGTTCGAGTAGCGTACCCCTACGAGCAGTACTTC CASSQVRVAYPYEQYF